This is a list of T cell receptor beta chains from one sample in a study of CD8 T cells in Susac syndrome. TCRdb passed the immunoSEQ multiplex PCR reads through MiXCR, listing each CDR3 protein once. The data contain around 230,000 distinct CDR3 sequences, 90% to 97% of them singletons. Sequenced material: CD4+ T cells from PBMCs. These receptors came from a human donor with Susac syndrome. The CDR3 runs from the conserved cysteine through the conserved F or W. Fields, in order: D gene, clone size, J gene, V gene, CDR3 DNA, CDR3 protein. A D gene is named only where the DNA matches it firmly. Clone size is given for some rows only: seen once, a few or many times, or a class if the clone is expanded.

>TRBD2|NA|TRBJ2-5|TRBV7-9
TGTGCCAGCAGCCCTTGGGAGGGAGAGACCCAGTACTTC
CASSPWEGETQYF
>NA|once|TRBJ2-7|TRBV29-1
TGCAGCGTTGCGGGGGGCTTATACGAGCAGTACTTC
CSVAGGLYEQYF
>NA|NA|TRBJ2-7|TRBV29-1
TGCAGCGTTGGGACGGGGGCAGGGGTCCGCTCCTACGAGCAGTACTTC
CSVGTGAGVRSYEQYF
>TRBD1|NA|TRBJ2-3|TRBV5-4
TGTGCCAGCAGCGCCGGCCGGGACAGGGGATCAGATACGCAGTATTTT
CASSAGRDRGSDTQYF
>NA|NA|TRBJ2-7|TRBV29-1
TGCAGCGTTTTGGTCCTCGACAGGCTCGAGCAGTACTTC
CSVLVLDRLEQYF
>TRBD2|NA|TRBJ2-7|TRBV30
TGTGCCTGGACTGGGACTAGGTTAGCCGAGCAGTACTTC
CAWTGTRLAEQYF
>NA|NA|TRBJ1-2|TRBV18
TGTGCCAGCTCACCACCGCTAGGGCCACGCTATGGCTACACCTTC
CASSPPLGPRYGYTF
>NA|NA|TRBJ2-7|TRBV12-3/TRBV12-4
TGTGCCAGCAGTTTCCGCACGAGGCAGTACTTC
CASSFRTRQYF
>NA|NA|TRBJ2-4|TRBV20-1
TGCAGTGCTCTCGGGCGGGGCTTGGCAGGAGGGGCCAAAAACATTCAGTACTTC
CSALGRGLAGGAKNIQYF
>TRBD2|NA|TRBJ2-7|TRBV18
TGTGCCAGCTCACCCGGGACTAGCGGTTACTACGAGCAGTACTTC
CASSPGTSGYYEQYF